Following are 31 T cell receptor beta chains from one sample sequenced in a study of immune heterogeneity within non-small cell lung tumors. Using 32 V and 13 J primers, multiplex PCR amplified TCR beta CDR3. TCRdb passed the multiplex PCR reads through MiXCR, listing each CDR3 protein once. The table records about 15,000 distinct CDR3 sequences, more than 30% of them present only once. TCRs were amplified from 600 ng gDNA of bulk tumor per sample. Several biopsies were spaced far apart within each primary tumor and obtained as surgery took place. Patients with untreated, newly diagnosed non-small cell lung cancer underwent curative surgery. Sequencing was carried out using lung tumor tissue. The receptors shown here come from a woman between 50 and 59 years old with non-small cell lung cancer.

This clonotype appeared many times. V and J are TRBV6-1 and TRBJ2-2, with D hard to call. There are 11 residues in the CDR3. Germline V gene sequence: CDR1 MNHNS, CDR2 SASEGT. The V end was cut by 6 bases, the J end by 5 bases, with 4 bases between. CDR3 coding DNA: TGTGCCAGCAGAGGAACCGGGGAGCTGTTTTTT. Protein sequence: CASRGTGELFF.

This clonotype has at least ten counts. V and J are TRBV19 and TRBJ1-1; 8 bases agree with TRBD1. This CDR3 has 13 residues. Germline-derived CDR1 and CDR2 are LNHDA and SQIVND (reference sequence). Trimming cost V 5 bases and J 5 bases; bases outside gene matches: 4. The CDR3 DNA sequence: TGTGCCAGTAGTCCGAGGACAGGGACTGAAGCTTTCTTT. This encodes CASSPRTGTEAFF.

This clonotype came up many times. The junction does not match germline at one end; this may be a read error. The chain employs TRBV19 and TRBJ2-2; 8 nucleotides align to TRBD1. The germline V gene encodes CDR1 LNHDA and CDR2 SQIVND (reference sequence). This CDR3 contains 15 residues. This CDR3 is CASRPGTGYTGELSF. The CDR3 DNA follows: TGTGCCAGTAGGCCCGGGACAGGTTATACCGGGGAGCTGTCTTTT. The full variable domain, with the rest looked up from reference TRBV19 and TRBJ2-2, is DGGITQSPKYLFRKEGQNVTLSCEQNLNHDAMYWYRQDPGQGLRLIYYSQIVNDFQKGDIAEGYSVSREKKESFPLTVTSAQKNPTAFYLCASRPGTGYTGELSFGEGSRLTVL.

V usage is TRBV19 and J usage is TRBJ2-1; D call uncertain. Trimming removed 8 bases at V and 9 bases at J, with 11 bases between. CDR1 and CDR2 from the germline V gene are LNHDA and SQIVND (reference sequence). CDR3 size: 11 residues. CDR3 nucleotide sequence: TGTGCCAGTGTCGGGTCGAGTGAGCAGTTCTTC. Protein sequence: CASVGSSEQFF.

This clonotype was detected many times. V usage is TRBV5-1 and J usage is TRBJ1-2; D perhaps matches TRBD1 (5 bases). Germline loops: CDR1 SGHRS, CDR2 YFSETQ. CDR3 length: 13 amino acids. Trimming removed 0 bases at V and 4 bases at J, with 7 bases between. The CDR3 loop is CASSLEQVYGYTF. The CDR3 DNA follows: TGCGCCAGCAGCTTGGAACAGGTCTATGGCTACACCTTC.

This clonotype was picked up many times. This chain links TRBV18 with TRBJ1-4; a possible D gene is TRBD1 (5 bases). CDR3 length: 17 amino acids. V lost 4 bases and J 4 bases, leaving 19 bases between the germline ends. Per the germline V gene, CDR1 is KGHSH and CDR2 is LQKENI. CDR3 nucleotide sequence: TGTGCCAGCTCACAACGTCCCGGGGCAGGTGATAATGAAAAACTGTTTTTT. Translation: CASSQRPGAGDNEKLFF.

This clonotype ranks as medium-sized (0.01 to 0.1%). The chain links TRBV11-2 to TRBJ2-1; 9 nucleotides agree with TRBD1. Germline CDR1 is SGHAT and CDR2 is FQNNGV. V lost 5 bases and J lost 1; bases outside the gene matches: 12. The CDR3 runs to 18 residues. The CDR3 bases are TGTGCCAGCAGCCCGCCGGGACAGGGATTCGGGTCCTACAATGAGCAGTTCTTC. It is translated as CASSPPGQGFGSYNEQFF.

The V gene is TRBV20-1, the J gene TRBJ2-3, with TRBD2 identical over 11 bases. The CDR3 length is 17 residues. Germline CDR1 DFQATT, CDR2 SNEGSKA (reference sequence). With 1 base clipped from V and 7 bases from J, the junction kept 13 bases outside the gene matches. The CDR3 loop is CSARGSGTSGSQYTQYF. The CDR3 coding sequence is TGCAGTGCTAGAGGAAGTGGTACTAGCGGGAGCCAATATACGCAGTATTTT.

This chain joins TRBV5-1 and TRBJ1-1; tentatively, D is TRBD1 (5 bases). Germline CDR1 and CDR2: SGHRS and YFSETQ. V shed 5 bases and J shed 4 bases, with 9 bases lying between them. This CDR3 is 12 amino acids long. In DNA, the CDR3 is TGCGCCAGCAGGGGGCTGAGCACTGAAGCTTTCTTT. This codes for CASRGLSTEAFF.

This clonotype was picked up many times. The chain uses TRBV6-1 and TRBJ2-1; D is uncertain. Germline loops: CDR1 MNHNS, CDR2 SASEGT. This CDR3 has 13 amino acids. Between the trimmed V and J ends, which lost 6 bases and 0 bases, there was a span of 6 bases. CDR3 residues: CASRTFSYNEQFF. The DNA for the CDR3 is TGTGCCAGCAGGACTTTCTCCTACAATGAGCAGTTCTTC.

Remarks on this clonotype: One end of the junction fails to match germline, which may point to a read error. This rearrangement joins TRBV9 to TRBJ1-2; D is perhaps TRBD1 (6 bases). Per the germline V gene, CDR1 is SGDLS and CDR2 is YYNGEE. This CDR3 has 15 amino acids. The CDR3 bases are TGTGCCGGCAGCGTAGGGGGAGGGCCCCCCAATGGCTACACCTTC. Translated: CAGSVGGGPPNGYTF. Variable domain in full (rest from reference TRBV9 and TRBJ1-2): DSGVTQTPKHLITATGQRVTLRCSPRSGDLSVYWYQQSLDQGLQFLIQYYNGEERAKGNILERFSAQQFPDLHSELNLSSLELGDSALYFCAGSVGGGPPNGYTFGSGTRLTVV.

The chain combines TRBV7-3 with TRBJ2-2; no clear D gene. CDR1 is SGHTA, CDR2 FQGTGA, per germline. Trimming left V 1 base short and J 5 bases short, with 2 bases between. The CDR3 is 12 residues long. In nucleotides, the CDR3 is TGTGCCAGCAGCTTAAAGACCGGGGAGCTGTTTTTT. This sequence encodes CASSLKTGELFF.

This clonotype was seen ten or more times. The genes are TRBV7-2 and TRBJ1-5; weak D call: TRBD1 (5 bases). V was trimmed by 3 bases and J by 2 bases, leaving 11 bases between them. Germline assignment: CDR1 SGHTA and CDR2 FQGNSA. The CDR3 totals 15 residues. The CDR3 bases are TGTGCCAGCAGCTTGGGGGTAGTTCGCAATCAGCCCCAGCATTTT. Translation: CASSLGVVRNQPQHF. Variable domain in full (rest from reference TRBV7-2 and TRBJ1-5): GAGVSQSPSNKVTEKGKDVELRCDPISGHTALYWYRQSLGQGLEFLIYFQGNSAPDKSGLPSDRFSAERTGGSVSTLTIQRTQQEDSAVYLCASSLGVVRNQPQHFGDGTRLSIL.

This clonotype was found many times. CDR3 residues: CASTLERRGEYEQYF. CDR3 coding DNA: TGTGCCAGCACCCTTGAACGGAGAGGAGAGTACGAGCAGTACTTC. The genes are TRBV5-6 and TRBJ2-7, with no clear D. CDR1 SGHDT and CDR2 YYEEEE come from the germline V gene. Trimming stripped 6 bases from V and 4 bases from J, with 20 bases between. This CDR3 is 15 amino acids long.

This clonotype occurred many times. The chain couples TRBV7-2 to TRBJ2-7, with D uncertain. The CDR3 loop spans 12 amino acids. The germline gives CDR1 SGHTA, CDR2 FQGNSA. V was shortened by 3 bases and J by 7 bases, with 10 bases between the two germline ends. The CDR3 DNA sequence: TGTGCCAGCAGCTTTGATTTGGGGGAGCAGTACTTC. Translated, it gives CASSFDLGEQYF.

The rearrangement links TRBV5-1 to TRBJ2-7; TRBD2 aligns across 14 bases. From germline, CDR1 is SGHRS and CDR2 YFSETQ. The length of the CDR3 is 18 residues. V trimming: 3 bases; J trimming: 1 base; junction bases outside the gene matches: 9. CDR3 sequence reads: CASSSGGLAGGLSYEQYF. CDR3 nucleotide sequence: TGCGCCAGCAGCTCCGGCGGACTAGCGGGAGGATTGTCCTACGAGCAGTACTTC.

Regarding this clonotype: Given a much more abundant clone one base away, this may be a read error. The chain links TRBV6-1 to TRBJ2-7, with D possibly being TRBD1 (5 bases). CDR1 is MNHNS, CDR2 SASEGT, per germline. CDR3 length: 11 amino acids. The CDR3 reads CASRGDFERYF. CDR3 sequence (DNA): TGTGCCAGCAGAGGGGATTTCGAGCGGTACTTC.

This clonotype qualifies as medium-sized. The rearrangement uses TRBV11-3 and TRBJ2-5; 10 nucleotides agree with TRBD1. The trim removed 4 bases at V and 4 bases at J, leaving 6 bases unmatched. From germline, CDR1 is SGHNT and CDR2 YENEEA. The CDR3 spans 15 residues. CDR3 coding DNA: TGTGCCAGCAGCTCCGGGACAGGGGTTCGAGAGACCCAGTACTTC. The encoded protein is CASSSGTGVRETQYF.

Regarding this clonotype: The conserved phenylalanine or tryptophan is not found at the CDR3 terminus, so this likely reflects a read error. Because the CDR3's place on the DNA is in doubt, the DNA is left out and the CDR3 is given as listed by TCRdb. The chain recombines TRBV6-1 with TRBJ2-1. With termini counted, the CDR3 has 18 amino acids. Germline CDR1 reads MNHNS; CDR2 reads SASEGT. The CDR3 loop is CASSDSSLAADLRAVLRA.

In its sample, this clonotype was seen many times. The CDR3 sequence: CSVTTQGTGNQPQHF. For the CDR3, the DNA is TGCAGCGTTACAACCCAAGGGACGGGCAATCAGCCCCAGCATTTT. This rearrangement joins TRBV29-1 to TRBJ1-5; weak D call: TRBD1 (5 bases). The CDR3 loop spans 15 amino acids. The germline V gene encodes CDR1 SQVTM and CDR2 ANQGSEA. V was shortened by 5 bases and J by 2 bases, with 16 bases between the two germline ends.

This clonotype came up many times. V and J are TRBV6-5 and TRBJ1-4; tentatively, D is TRBD1 (6 bases). From germline, CDR1 is MNHEY and CDR2 SVGAGI. V lost 2 bases to trimming and J lost 5 bases, with 12 bases between them. CDR3 length: 15 residues. DNA for the CDR3: TGTGCCAGCAGTTACACGACAGGCCCGAATGAAAAACTGTTTTTT. It encodes CASSYTTGPNEKLFF.

In this sample, this clonotype turned up many times. This chain connects TRBV20-1 to TRBJ2-1; D unclear. Germline V gene lookup returns CDR1 DFQATT and CDR2 SNEGSKA (reference sequence). V was shortened by 3 bases and J by 0 bases, with 6 bases between the two germline ends. This CDR3 has 13 amino acids. CDR3: CSASGPSYNEQFF. The CDR3 DNA reads TGCAGTGCTAGCGGCCCCTCCTACAATGAGCAGTTCTTC.

Points on this clonotype: The junction differs from germline at one of its ends, possibly a read error. The gene calls are TRBV6-7 and TRBJ2-4; D is unresolved. Being an ORF, TRBV6-7 has a function that is uncertain. The CDR3 is made up of 11 amino acids. CDR3 nucleotide sequence: TGTGCCAGCAGCCAAGGACGGACGCGAGACTTC. Protein sequence: CASSQGRTRDF.

The chain has TRBV28 and TRBJ2-1, with D tentatively TRBD2 (6 bases). CDR3 size: 12 residues. V dropped 8 bases and J dropped 6 bases, with 11 bases sitting between them. Germline V lookup: CDR1 MDHEN, CDR2 SYDVKM. The CDR3 DNA follows: TGTGCCAGCGGGACTTATGTCAATGAGCAGTTCTTC. Protein sequence: CASGTYVNEQFF.

This clonotype was seen more than once but under ten times. A much larger clonotype is one base distant, so this may be a read error. The chain employs TRBV6-1 and TRBJ1-5; D call uncertain. The CDR3 loop spans 20 amino acids. Germline V CDR1 and CDR2: MNHNS, SASEGT. CDR3 region: CASSEAIMGKWSSSNKPQHF. CDR3 nucleotide sequence: TGTGCCAGCAGTGAAGCTATCATGGGGAAGTGGAGTTCGAGCAATAAGCCCCAGCATTTT.

This clonotype was counted many times. The genes are TRBV6-1 and TRBJ2-1, with D possibly being TRBD1 (6 bases). V lost 4 bases and J 6 bases, leaving 19 bases between the germline ends. Germline CDR1 reads MNHNS; CDR2 reads SASEGT. The CDR3 is 16 amino acids. CDR3 sequence: CASSGLLTGATNEQFF. Here the CDR3 DNA reads TGTGCCAGCAGTGGCTTACTGACAGGAGCCACCAATGAGCAGTTCTTC.

In this sample, this clonotype turned up many times. The chain employs TRBV6-1 and TRBJ2-6; unclear D gene. The ends were cut back, 3 bases at V and 4 bases at J, with 10 bases in the middle. There are 15 residues in the CDR3. Germline CDR1 is MNHNS and CDR2 is SASEGT. The CDR3 region has the DNA TGTGCCAGCAGTGAGACGGCCTCCGGGGCCAACGTCCTGACTTTC. Its protein product is CASSETASGANVLTF.

This clonotype has at least ten counts. This chain connects TRBV9 to TRBJ2-7, with a tentative D call TRBD2 (5 bases). The CDR3 is made up of 16 amino acids. Trimming pared 0 bases from V and 3 bases from J, leaving 16 bases between. The germline V gene encodes CDR1 SGDLS and CDR2 YYNGEE. CDR3 DNA: TGTGCCAGCAGCGTAGCGGGGAGCGAACCCCACTACGAGCAGTACTTC. It is translated as CASSVAGSEPHYEQYF.

This clonotype is classed as medium-sized (0.01 to 0.1%). This chain joins TRBV5-1 and TRBJ1-5, with 10 bases identical to TRBD1. The germline V gene encodes CDR1 SGHRS and CDR2 YFSETQ. This CDR3 comprises 15 residues. With 2 bases clipped from V and 4 bases from J, the junction kept 3 bases outside the gene matches. The CDR3 nucleotides read TGCGCCAGCAGCTTCGGGACAGGGGAAAATCAGCCCCAGCATTTT. As protein: CASSFGTGENQPQHF.

This clonotype was seen only a few times. A much larger clone lies one base from this, so it may be a read error. This sequence joins TRBV5-4 and TRBJ2-3; tentatively, D is TRBD1 (5 bases). CDR1 is SGHNT and CDR2 is YYREEE in the germline V gene (reference sequence). The CDR3 is 17 amino acids. Here the CDR3 DNA reads TGTGCCATCAGCTTGGATAGGGGCAGTTTGAGGACAGATACGCAGTATTTT. Its protein is CAISLDRGSLRTDTQYF.

This clonotype was recorded at least ten times. The chain uses TRBV28 and TRBJ2-7, with unresolved D. CDR1 is MDHEN and CDR2 is SYDVKM in the germline V gene. The germline V and J ends were trimmed by 3 bases and 9 bases, with 15 bases remaining between them. The length of the CDR3 is 13 residues. CDR3 DNA: TGTGCCAGCAGTTTTGACTGGCCTCTTCGGCAGTACTTC. Its protein product is CASSFDWPLRQYF.